This T cell receptor (beta chain) was recovered during a study of cytomegalovirus exposure and HLA in healthy donors. The CDR3 is made up of 15 amino acids. Unmatched junction bases numbered 5, after V lost 4 bases and J lost 0 bases. Germline lookup yields CDR1 SGHRS and CDR2 YFSETQ. On this clone: Its antigen is not known.

The primer mix had 60 Vbeta and 13 Jbeta primers. This table comes from immunoSEQ multiplex PCR, and its TCRdb copy is limited to in-frame clones, with some not included. The sample carries some 160,000 clones, more than 70% recorded once. Overall study findings and caveats: Exclusion applied to some V segments, including TRBV6-2 and TRBV6-3, as they were indistinguishable. In a later analysis, TCR beta V- and J-gene trimming was associated with a missense DCLRE1C variant. What a later analysis showed was that several of the most significant clusters appeared linked to common viral pathogens.

Sequencing used PBMCs. The TCR comes from a middle-aged woman in good health and CMV-seronegative. The chain carries TRBV5-1 and TRBJ2-3, with 7 bases identical to TRBD2. CDR3 residues: CASSTPGGSTDTQYF. CDR3 bases: TGCGCCAGCAGCACCCCGGGAGGCAGCACAGATACGCAGTATTTT.